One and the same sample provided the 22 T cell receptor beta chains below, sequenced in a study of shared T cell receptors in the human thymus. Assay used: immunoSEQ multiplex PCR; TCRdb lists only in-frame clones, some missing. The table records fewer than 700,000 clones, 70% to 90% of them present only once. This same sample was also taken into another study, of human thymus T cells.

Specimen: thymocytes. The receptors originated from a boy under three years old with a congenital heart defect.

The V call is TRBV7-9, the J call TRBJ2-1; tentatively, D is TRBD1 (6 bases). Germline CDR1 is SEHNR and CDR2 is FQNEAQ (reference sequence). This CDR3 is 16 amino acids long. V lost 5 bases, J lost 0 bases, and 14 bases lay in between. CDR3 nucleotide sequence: TGTGCCAGCAGCCAACGGGACACCGACTCCTACAATGAGCAGTTCTTC. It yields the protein CASSQRDTDSYNEQFF.

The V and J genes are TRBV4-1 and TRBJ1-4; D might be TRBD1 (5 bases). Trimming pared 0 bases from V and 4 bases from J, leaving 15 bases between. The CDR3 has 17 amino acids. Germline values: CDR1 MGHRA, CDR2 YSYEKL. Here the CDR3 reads CASSQDRGGNLNEKLFF. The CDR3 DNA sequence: TGCGCCAGCAGCCAAGATCGGGGGGGGAACCTTAATGAAAAACTGTTTTTT.

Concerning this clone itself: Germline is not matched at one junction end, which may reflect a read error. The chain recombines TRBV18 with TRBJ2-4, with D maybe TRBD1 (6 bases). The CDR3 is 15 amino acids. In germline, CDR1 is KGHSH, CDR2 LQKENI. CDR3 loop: CASSPRTVAKNIQYF. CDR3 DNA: TGTGCCAGCTCTCCACGGACAGTAGCCAAAAACATTCAGTACTTC. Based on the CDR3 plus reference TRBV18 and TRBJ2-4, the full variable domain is NAGVMQNPRHLVRRRGQEARLRCSPMKGHSHVYWYRQLPEEGLKFMVYLQKENIIDESGMPKERFSAEFPKEGPSILRIQQVVRGDSAAYFCASSPRTVAKNIQYFGAGTRLSVL.

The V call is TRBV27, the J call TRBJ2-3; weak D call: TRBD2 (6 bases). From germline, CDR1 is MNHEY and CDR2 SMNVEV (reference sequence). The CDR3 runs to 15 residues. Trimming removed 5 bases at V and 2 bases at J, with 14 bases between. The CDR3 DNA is TGTGCCAGCAGTCCCTCGGGACTGAACACAGATACGCAGTATTTT. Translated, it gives CASSPSGLNTDTQYF.

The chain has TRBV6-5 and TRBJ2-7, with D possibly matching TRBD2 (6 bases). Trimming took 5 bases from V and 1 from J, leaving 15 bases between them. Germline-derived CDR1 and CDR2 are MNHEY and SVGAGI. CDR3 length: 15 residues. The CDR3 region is CASSARGGPSYEQYF. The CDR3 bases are TGTGCCAGCAGTGCCCGAGGAGGGCCGTCCTACGAGCAGTACTTC.

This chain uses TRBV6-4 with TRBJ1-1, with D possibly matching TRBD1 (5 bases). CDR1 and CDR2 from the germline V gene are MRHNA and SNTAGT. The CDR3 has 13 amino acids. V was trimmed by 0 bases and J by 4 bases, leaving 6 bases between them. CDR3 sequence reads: CASSDSDSTEAFF. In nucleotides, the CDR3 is TGTGCCAGCAGTGACTCAGACAGCACTGAAGCTTTCTTT.

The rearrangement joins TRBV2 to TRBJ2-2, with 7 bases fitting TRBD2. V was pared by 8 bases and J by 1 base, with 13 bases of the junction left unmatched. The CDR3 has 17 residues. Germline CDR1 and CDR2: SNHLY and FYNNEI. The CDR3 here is CASLPSGGKGNTGELFF. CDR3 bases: TGTGCCAGCTTGCCGTCCGGGGGGAAAGGGAACACCGGGGAGCTGTTTTTT.

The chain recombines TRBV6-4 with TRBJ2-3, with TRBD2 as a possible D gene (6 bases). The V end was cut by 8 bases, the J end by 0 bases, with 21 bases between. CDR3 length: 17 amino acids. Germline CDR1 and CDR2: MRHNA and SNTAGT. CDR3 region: CASRRNGTLLSTDTQYF. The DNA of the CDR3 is TGTGCCAGCCGGCGGAACGGGACTCTGCTGAGCACAGATACGCAGTATTTT.

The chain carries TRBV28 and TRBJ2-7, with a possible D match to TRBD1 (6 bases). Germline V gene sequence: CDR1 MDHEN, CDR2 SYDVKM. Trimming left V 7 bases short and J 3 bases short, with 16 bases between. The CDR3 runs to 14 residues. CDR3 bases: TGTGCCAGCAACGGTTCAGGGGTAAGCTACGAGCAGTACTTC. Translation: CASNGSGVSYEQYF.

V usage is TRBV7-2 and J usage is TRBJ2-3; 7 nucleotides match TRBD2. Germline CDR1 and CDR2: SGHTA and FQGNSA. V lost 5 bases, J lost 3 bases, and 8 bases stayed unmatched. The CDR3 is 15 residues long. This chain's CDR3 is CASSLRTSWTDTQYF. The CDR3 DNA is TGTGCCAGCAGCCTACGGACTAGTTGGACAGATACGCAGTATTTT. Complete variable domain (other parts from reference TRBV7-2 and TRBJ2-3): GAGVSQSPSNKVTEKGKDVELRCDPISGHTALYWYRQSLGQGLEFLIYFQGNSAPDKSGLPSDRFSAERTGGSVSTLTIQRTQQEDSAVYLCASSLRTSWTDTQYFGPGTRLTVL.

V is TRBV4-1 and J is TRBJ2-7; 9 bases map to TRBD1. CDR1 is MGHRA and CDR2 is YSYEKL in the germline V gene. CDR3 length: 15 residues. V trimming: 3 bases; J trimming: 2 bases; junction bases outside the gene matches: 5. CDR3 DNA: TGCGCCAGCAGCCACTCCGGGACAGGGCCCTACGAGCAGTACTTC. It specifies CASSHSGTGPYEQYF.

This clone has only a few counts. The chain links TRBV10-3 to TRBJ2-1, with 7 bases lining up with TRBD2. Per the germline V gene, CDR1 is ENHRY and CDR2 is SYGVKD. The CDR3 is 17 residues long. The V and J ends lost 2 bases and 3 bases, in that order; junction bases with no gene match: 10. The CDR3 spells CAISEGPGLADYNEQFF. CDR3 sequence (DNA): TGTGCCATCAGTGAGGGCCCAGGGCTAGCGGACTACAATGAGCAGTTCTTC.

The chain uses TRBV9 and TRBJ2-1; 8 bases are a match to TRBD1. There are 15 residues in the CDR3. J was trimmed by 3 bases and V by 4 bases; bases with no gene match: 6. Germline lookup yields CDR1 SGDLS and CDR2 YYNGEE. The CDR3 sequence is CASSSGQVIYNEQFF. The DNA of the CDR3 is TGTGCCAGCAGCTCGGGACAGGTTATCTACAATGAGCAGTTCTTC. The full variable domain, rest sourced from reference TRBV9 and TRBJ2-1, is DSGVTQTPKHLITATGQRVTLRCSPRSGDLSVYWYQQSLDQGLQFLIQYYNGEERAKGNILERFSAQQFPDLHSELNLSSLELGDSALYFCASSSGQVIYNEQFFGPGTRLTVL.

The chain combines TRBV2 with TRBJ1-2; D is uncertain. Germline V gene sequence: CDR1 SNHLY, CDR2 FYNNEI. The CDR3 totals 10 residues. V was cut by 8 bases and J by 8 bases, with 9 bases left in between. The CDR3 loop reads CASPGVGYTF. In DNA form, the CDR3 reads TGTGCCAGCCCCGGGGTAGGCTACACCTTC.

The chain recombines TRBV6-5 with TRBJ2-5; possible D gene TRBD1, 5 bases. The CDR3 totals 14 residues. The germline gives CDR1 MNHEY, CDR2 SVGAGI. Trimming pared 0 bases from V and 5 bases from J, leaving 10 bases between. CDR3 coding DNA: TGTGCCAGCAGTTACTCGACGGACACGGAGACCCAGTACTTC. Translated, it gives CASSYSTDTETQYF.

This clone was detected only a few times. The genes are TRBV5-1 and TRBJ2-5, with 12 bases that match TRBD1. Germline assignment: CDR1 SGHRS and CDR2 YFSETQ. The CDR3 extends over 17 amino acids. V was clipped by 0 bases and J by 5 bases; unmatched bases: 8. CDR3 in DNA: TGCGCCAGCAGCTTGGAGGGGACAGGGGGCGATTCGGAGACCCAGTACTTC. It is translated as CASSLEGTGGDSETQYF.

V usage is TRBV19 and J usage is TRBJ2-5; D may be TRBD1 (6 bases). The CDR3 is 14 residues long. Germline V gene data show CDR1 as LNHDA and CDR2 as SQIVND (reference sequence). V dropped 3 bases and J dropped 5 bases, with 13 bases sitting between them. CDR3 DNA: TGTGCCAGTAGTATTTTGGGGGCCGACGAGACCCAGTACTTC. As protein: CASSILGADETQYF.

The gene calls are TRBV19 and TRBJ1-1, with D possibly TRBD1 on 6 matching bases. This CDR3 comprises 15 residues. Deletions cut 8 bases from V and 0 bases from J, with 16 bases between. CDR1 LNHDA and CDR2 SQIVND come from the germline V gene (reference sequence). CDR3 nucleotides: TGTGCCAGTTCTCTGAGGGGGAGCATGAACACTGAAGCTTTCTTT. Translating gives CASSLRGSMNTEAFF.

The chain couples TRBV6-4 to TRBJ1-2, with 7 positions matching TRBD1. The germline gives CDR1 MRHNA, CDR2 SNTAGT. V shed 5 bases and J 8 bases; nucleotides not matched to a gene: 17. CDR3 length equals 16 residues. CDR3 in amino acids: CASSPLDRALSRGYTF. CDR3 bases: TGTGCCAGCAGTCCGCTTGACAGGGCTCTAAGTAGGGGCTACACCTTC.

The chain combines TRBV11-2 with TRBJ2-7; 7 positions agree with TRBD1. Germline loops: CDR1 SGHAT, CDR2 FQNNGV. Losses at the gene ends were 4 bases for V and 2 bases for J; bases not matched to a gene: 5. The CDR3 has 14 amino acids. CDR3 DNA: TGTGCCAGCAGCTCGACAGGGATACCCTACGAGCAGTACTTC. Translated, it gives CASSSTGIPYEQYF.

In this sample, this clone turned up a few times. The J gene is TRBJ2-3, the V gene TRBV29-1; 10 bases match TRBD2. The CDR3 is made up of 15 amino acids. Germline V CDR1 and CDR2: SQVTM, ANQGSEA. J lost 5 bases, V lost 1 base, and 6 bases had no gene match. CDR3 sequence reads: CSVEGLAGVGDTQYF. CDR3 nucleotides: TGCAGCGTTGAAGGCCTAGCGGGAGTAGGAGATACGCAGTATTTT.

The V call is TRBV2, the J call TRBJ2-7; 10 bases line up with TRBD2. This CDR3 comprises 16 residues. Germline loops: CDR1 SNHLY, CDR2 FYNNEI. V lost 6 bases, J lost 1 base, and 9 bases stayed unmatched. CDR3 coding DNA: TGTGCCAGCAGGTGGGGCGGGACTAGCGTGTCCTACGAGCAGTACTTC. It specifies CASRWGGTSVSYEQYF.